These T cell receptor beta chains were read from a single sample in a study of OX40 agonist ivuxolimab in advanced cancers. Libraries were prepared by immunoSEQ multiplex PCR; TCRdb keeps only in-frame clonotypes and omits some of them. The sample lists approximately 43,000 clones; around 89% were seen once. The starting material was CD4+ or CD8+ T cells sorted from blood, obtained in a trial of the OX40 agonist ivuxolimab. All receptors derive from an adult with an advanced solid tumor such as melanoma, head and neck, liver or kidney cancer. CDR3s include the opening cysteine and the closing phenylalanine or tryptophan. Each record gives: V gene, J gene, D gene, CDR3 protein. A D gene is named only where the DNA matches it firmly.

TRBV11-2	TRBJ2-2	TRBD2	CASSFTSGGNGELFF
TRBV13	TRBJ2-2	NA	CASSFTGRTGELFF
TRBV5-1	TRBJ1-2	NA	CASSSNANYGYTF
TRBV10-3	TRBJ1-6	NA	CAISEGSPLHF
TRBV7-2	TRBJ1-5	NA	CASSSQGRQPQHF
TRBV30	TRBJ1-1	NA	CALDRGAMNTEAFF
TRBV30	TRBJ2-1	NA	CAWIPPGGGEQFF
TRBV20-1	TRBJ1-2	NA	CSARVGNGYTF
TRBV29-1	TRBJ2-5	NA	CSGLRGSREGETQYF
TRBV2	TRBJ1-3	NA	CASSEARPRTFGNTIYF
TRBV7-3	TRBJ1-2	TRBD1	CASSLSAGGDYGYTF
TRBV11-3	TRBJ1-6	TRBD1	CASSPSRDRAGSPLHF
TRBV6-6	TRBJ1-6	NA	CASSTTDNSPLHF
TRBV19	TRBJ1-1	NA	CASMIRQHEAFF
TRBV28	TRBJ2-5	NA	CASSLLGETQYF
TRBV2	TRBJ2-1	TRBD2	CASSTSGVTYNEQFF
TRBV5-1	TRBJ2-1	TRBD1	CASSWTGFGNEQFF
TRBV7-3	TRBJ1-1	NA	CASSRCWSSGDFEAFF
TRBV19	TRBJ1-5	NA	CACNRGGWSNQPQHF
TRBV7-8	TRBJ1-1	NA	CASSLPANTEAFF
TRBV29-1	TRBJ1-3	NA	CSVLRHPDGNTIYF
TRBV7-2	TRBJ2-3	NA	CASSSWDSTDTQYF
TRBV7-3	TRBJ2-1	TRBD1	CASSLGTGFRNEQFF
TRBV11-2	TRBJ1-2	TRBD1	CASSLTGDRTSDYGYTF
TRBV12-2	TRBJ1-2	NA	CASRLDPRRSGYTF
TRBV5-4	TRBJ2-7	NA	CASSLAGPYEQYF
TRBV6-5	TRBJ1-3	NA	CASSRTYSGNTIYF
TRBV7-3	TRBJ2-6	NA	CASSLVPGSYSGANVLTF
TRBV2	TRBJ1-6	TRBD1	CASSEGWTGSSPLHF
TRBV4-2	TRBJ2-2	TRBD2	CASSQLAGGPNTGELFF
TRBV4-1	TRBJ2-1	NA	CASSQVRSSSYNEQFF
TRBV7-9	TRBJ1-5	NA	CASSLTQNQPQHF
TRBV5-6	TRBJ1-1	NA	CASSLRRDTEAFF